These T cell receptor beta chains were read from a single sample in a study of T cell responses to AZD1222 COVID-19 vaccine. Generated by immunoSEQ multiplex PCR, the TCRdb table keeps only in-frame clones and is missing some. The table lists roughly 130,000 clones, roughly 89% of them singletons, with 7.5% in the top ten. The specimen comprised peripheral blood, sampled 28 days after the second dose of the MenACWY control vaccine. These receptors originate from an adult who received the MenACWY meningococcal vaccine as a control. Both conserved end residues are part of each CDR3. D genes are given only for firm matches. Expanded clones get a size class; other rows say once, few or many, or leave the size out.

D gene: TRBD1; clone size: .; V gene: TRBV4-3; J gene: TRBJ1-2; CDR3 protein: CASSQTGLGYGYTF; CDR3 DNA: TGCGCCAGCAGCCAGACAGGGCTCGGCTATGGCTACACCTTC
D gene: TRBD1; clone size: .; V gene: TRBV9; J gene: TRBJ2-1; CDR3 protein: CASSVSGTGGEQFF; CDR3 DNA: TGTGCCAGCAGCGTTTCCGGGACAGGGGGAGAGCAGTTCTTC
D gene: .; clone size: .; V gene: TRBV7-8; J gene: TRBJ2-1; CDR3 protein: CASSPAGAYSSYNEQFF; CDR3 DNA: TGTGCCAGCAGCCCCGCCGGGGCGTATAGCTCCTACAATGAGCAGTTCTTC
D gene: .; clone size: .; V gene: TRBV28; J gene: TRBJ1-2; CDR3 protein: CASSFSAEGGYGYTF; CDR3 DNA: TGTGCCAGCAGTTTTTCGGCCGAGGGTGGCTATGGCTACACCTTC
D gene: .; clone size: .; V gene: TRBV10-3; J gene: TRBJ1-2; CDR3 protein: CAISEGFNYGYTF; CDR3 DNA: TGTGCCATCAGTGAAGGCTTCAACTATGGCTACACCTTC
D gene: .; clone size: .; V gene: TRBV27; J gene: TRBJ2-1; CDR3 protein: CASSLFGRNEQFF; CDR3 DNA: TGTGCCAGCAGTTTATTTGGCCGCAATGAGCAGTTCTTC
D gene: .; clone size: .; V gene: TRBV18; J gene: TRBJ2-7; CDR3 protein: CASSPGQTSYEQYF; CDR3 DNA: TGTGCCAGCTCACCAGGACAGACATCCTACGAGCAGTACTTC
D gene: TRBD2; clone size: .; V gene: TRBV5-1; J gene: TRBJ2-2; CDR3 protein: CASSFVGGAFGTNTGELFF; CDR3 DNA: TGCGCCAGCAGCTTTGTCGGGGGGGCCTTTGGTACGAACACCGGGGAGCTGTTTTTT
D gene: .; clone size: .; V gene: TRBV7-8; J gene: TRBJ2-3; CDR3 protein: CASSSASTDTQYF; CDR3 DNA: TGTGCCAGCAGCTCGGCTAGCACAGATACGCAGTATTTT
D gene: .; clone size: .; V gene: TRBV7-2; J gene: TRBJ2-1; CDR3 protein: CASSYSPGAEQFF; CDR3 DNA: TGTGCCAGCAGCTACAGCCCCGGTGCCGAGCAGTTCTTC
D gene: TRBD1; clone size: .; V gene: TRBV29-1; J gene: TRBJ2-7; CDR3 protein: CSVDVPGTGGFEQYF; CDR3 DNA: TGCAGCGTTGACGTTCCCGGGACAGGGGGTTTCGAGCAGTACTTC
D gene: .; clone size: .; V gene: TRBV4-3; J gene: TRBJ1-2; CDR3 protein: CASSQDLGSGYTF; CDR3 DNA: TGCGCCAGCAGCCAAGATCTCGGGAGTGGCTACACCTTC
D gene: TRBD2; clone size: .; V gene: TRBV4-3; J gene: TRBJ2-7; CDR3 protein: CASSQDEASGSYEQYF; CDR3 DNA: TGCGCCAGCAGCCAAGATGAGGCTAGCGGGAGCTACGAGCAGTACTTC
D gene: TRBD2; clone size: .; V gene: TRBV7-2; J gene: TRBJ2-2; CDR3 protein: CASSLGLASGELFF; CDR3 DNA: TGTGCCAGCAGCTTAGGACTAGCGTCCGGGGAGCTGTTTTTT
D gene: .; clone size: few; V gene: TRBV7-9; J gene: TRBJ1-1; CDR3 protein: CASSLTDSRTEAFF; CDR3 DNA: TGTGCCAGCAGCCTAACTGATAGCCGGACGGAAGCTTTCTTT
D gene: TRBD1; clone size: .; V gene: TRBV2; J gene: TRBJ2-7; CDR3 protein: CASSPTSDRPHEQYF; CDR3 DNA: TGTGCCAGCAGCCCTACCTCGGACAGGCCACACGAGCAGTACTTC
D gene: TRBD1; clone size: .; V gene: TRBV18; J gene: TRBJ1-2; CDR3 protein: CASSPGQTTYGYTF; CDR3 DNA: TGTGCCAGCTCACCGGGACAGACGACCTATGGCTACACCTTC
D gene: TRBD1; clone size: .; V gene: TRBV28; J gene: TRBJ2-3; CDR3 protein: CASSSEGAAQYF; CDR3 DNA: TGTGCCAGCAGTTCCGAGGGGGCTGCGCAGTATTTT
D gene: TRBD1; clone size: .; V gene: TRBV7-2; J gene: TRBJ1-2; CDR3 protein: CASSSPGQGHFGYTF; CDR3 DNA: TGTGCCAGCAGCTCCCCGGGACAGGGCCATTTTGGCTACACCTTC
D gene: .; clone size: .; V gene: TRBV27; J gene: TRBJ1-2; CDR3 protein: CASSLGSGKHGYTF; CDR3 DNA: TGTGCCAGCAGTTTAGGTTCAGGGAAGCATGGCTACACCTTC
D gene: .; clone size: .; V gene: TRBV5-4; J gene: TRBJ2-2; CDR3 protein: CASSLSGRTTGELFF; CDR3 DNA: TGTGCCAGCAGCTTGTCGGGGCGGACCACCGGGGAGCTGTTTTTT
D gene: .; clone size: .; V gene: TRBV4-3; J gene: TRBJ2-2; CDR3 protein: CASSQSSLGELFF; CDR3 DNA: TGCGCCAGCAGCCAGAGTTCCCTGGGGGAGCTGTTTTTT
D gene: TRBD1; clone size: .; V gene: TRBV7-9; J gene: TRBJ1-2; CDR3 protein: CASSEDRGRKSYTF; CDR3 DNA: TGTGCCAGCAGCGAAGACAGGGGCCGTAAGAGCTACACCTTC
D gene: .; clone size: .; V gene: TRBV9; J gene: TRBJ1-1; CDR3 protein: CASSVVGQNTEAFF; CDR3 DNA: TGTGCCAGCAGCGTAGTAGGCCAGAACACTGAAGCTTTCTTT
D gene: TRBD2; clone size: .; V gene: TRBV6-5; J gene: TRBJ2-7; CDR3 protein: CASSYSTSGAYEQYF; CDR3 DNA: TGTGCCAGCAGTTACTCGACTAGCGGAGCCTACGAGCAGTACTTC
D gene: .; clone size: .; V gene: TRBV6-5; J gene: TRBJ2-5; CDR3 protein: CASMSQLQGETQYF; CDR3 DNA: TGTGCCAGCATGTCCCAGCTTCAGGGAGAGACCCAGTACTTC
D gene: .; clone size: once; V gene: TRBV5-1; J gene: TRBJ2-5; CDR3 protein: CASSFGWAKETQYF; CDR3 DNA: TGCGCCAGCAGCTTTGGGTGGGCTAAAGAGACCCAGTACTTC
D gene: .; clone size: .; V gene: TRBV5-1; J gene: TRBJ1-1; CDR3 protein: CASSSGPANTEAFF; CDR3 DNA: TGCGCCAGCAGCTCGGGCCCCGCGAACACTGAAGCTTTCTTT
D gene: .; clone size: .; V gene: TRBV19; J gene: TRBJ1-5; CDR3 protein: CASSILGGNPNQPQHF; CDR3 DNA: TGTGCCAGTAGTATTTTGGGGGGGAATCCCAATCAGCCCCAGCATTTT
D gene: .; clone size: .; V gene: TRBV6-5; J gene: TRBJ1-3; CDR3 protein: CAATGSGNTIYF; CDR3 DNA: TGTGCCGCAACGGGCTCTGGAAACACCATATATTTT
D gene: .; clone size: .; V gene: TRBV29-1; J gene: TRBJ1-1; CDR3 protein: CSVNLRQIPNTEAFF; CDR3 DNA: TGCAGCGTTAACCTTCGACAGATACCGAACACTGAAGCTTTCTTT
D gene: .; clone size: few; V gene: TRBV18; J gene: TRBJ1-5; CDR3 protein: CASSQETGGVGSNQPQHF; CDR3 DNA: TGTGCCAGCTCACAGGAGACAGGAGGAGTGGGAAGCAATCAGCCCCAGCATTTT
D gene: .; clone size: .; V gene: TRBV6-2/TRBV6-3; J gene: TRBJ2-7; CDR3 protein: CASSRTYEQYF; CDR3 DNA: TGTGCCAGCAGTCGGACCTACGAGCAGTACTTC
D gene: .; clone size: .; V gene: TRBV3-1/TRBV3-2; J gene: TRBJ1-4; CDR3 protein: CASSQGDEGGGEKLFF; CDR3 DNA: TGTGCCAGCAGCCAAGGGGACGAGGGAGGAGGTGAAAAACTGTTTTTT
D gene: .; clone size: .; V gene: TRBV27; J gene: TRBJ1-6; CDR3 protein: CASRSQAAYNSPLHF; CDR3 DNA: TGTGCCAGCAGATCCCAGGCAGCCTATAATTCACCCCTCCACTTT
D gene: TRBD1; clone size: .; V gene: TRBV5-1; J gene: TRBJ2-1; CDR3 protein: CASSSGQGAGNEQFF; CDR3 DNA: TGCGCCAGCAGCTCGGGACAGGGGGCGGGGAATGAGCAGTTCTTC
D gene: TRBD1; clone size: .; V gene: TRBV6-5; J gene: TRBJ1-5; CDR3 protein: CASSRQGAGNQPQHF; CDR3 DNA: TGTGCCAGCAGCCGACAGGGGGCCGGCAATCAGCCCCAGCATTTT
D gene: .; clone size: .; V gene: TRBV20-1; J gene: TRBJ2-2; CDR3 protein: CSASDRRNTGELFF; CDR3 DNA: TGCAGTGCTAGTGACAGACGGAACACCGGGGAGCTGTTTTTT
D gene: TRBD2; clone size: .; V gene: TRBV9; J gene: TRBJ2-5; CDR3 protein: CASGSGRGVGETQYF; CDR3 DNA: TGTGCCAGCGGTAGCGGGAGGGGGGTAGGAGAGACCCAGTACTTC
D gene: TRBD1; clone size: .; V gene: TRBV14; J gene: TRBJ1-2; CDR3 protein: CASSQASQGAGGYTF; CDR3 DNA: TGTGCCAGCAGCCAAGCGAGCCAGGGGGCAGGCGGCTACACCTTC
D gene: .; clone size: .; V gene: TRBV27; J gene: TRBJ1-6; CDR3 protein: CASRLTGYNSPLHF; CDR3 DNA: TGTGCCAGCAGATTGACAGGCTATAATTCACCCCTCCACTTT
D gene: .; clone size: .; V gene: TRBV5-1; J gene: TRBJ2-2; CDR3 protein: CASSLAGAANTGELFF; CDR3 DNA: TGCGCCAGCAGCTTGGCGGGGGCCGCGAACACCGGGGAGCTGTTTTTT
D gene: .; clone size: .; V gene: TRBV7-2; J gene: TRBJ1-2; CDR3 protein: CASSFGGGGGWFGYTF; CDR3 DNA: TGTGCCAGCAGCTTCGGCGGGGGTGGAGGATGGTTTGGCTACACCTTC
D gene: .; clone size: .; V gene: TRBV2; J gene: TRBJ2-7; CDR3 protein: CASSGPDQGYEQYF; CDR3 DNA: TGTGCCAGCAGTGGTCCGGACCAGGGGTACGAGCAGTACTTC
D gene: .; clone size: .; V gene: TRBV21-1; J gene: TRBJ2-7; CDR3 protein: CASCFPGQGVGEQYF; CDR3 DNA: TGTGCCAGCTGTTTCCCGGGACAGGGAGTAGGAGAGCAGTACTTC
D gene: .; clone size: .; V gene: TRBV11-2; J gene: TRBJ2-7; CDR3 protein: CASKQGSYEQYF; CDR3 DNA: TGTGCCAGCAAACAGGGCTCCTACGAGCAGTACTTC
D gene: .; clone size: .; V gene: TRBV7-2; J gene: TRBJ1-5; CDR3 protein: CASSLGLWSNQPQHF; CDR3 DNA: TGTGCCAGCAGCCTAGGGCTGTGGAGCAATCAGCCCCAGCATTTT